This record concerns one T cell receptor (beta chain) sequence. There are 15 residues in the CDR3. The germline gives CDR1 DFQATT, CDR2 SNEGSKA (reference sequence). Trimming pared 3 bases from V and 0 bases from J, leaving 11 bases between. Profiling relied on immunoSEQ multiplex PCR, and the TCRdb table lists in-frame clones only, not all of them. This sample has 130,000 to 150,000 clones, with roughly 88% found just once. The data belong to a study of blood T cell repertoires in COVID-19. Study information: Samples of COVID-19 (acute and convalescent) were obtained from the United States, Italy and Spain.

This TCR derives from a man in his 70s with acute or convalescent COVID-19. The chain links TRBV20-1 to TRBJ2-2, with D tentatively TRBD1 (6 bases). The sample consisted of peripheral blood. The CDR3 bases are TGCAGTGCTAGTACAGGGTCCTCGAACACCGGGGAGCTGTTTTTT. It translates to CSASTGSSNTGELFF.